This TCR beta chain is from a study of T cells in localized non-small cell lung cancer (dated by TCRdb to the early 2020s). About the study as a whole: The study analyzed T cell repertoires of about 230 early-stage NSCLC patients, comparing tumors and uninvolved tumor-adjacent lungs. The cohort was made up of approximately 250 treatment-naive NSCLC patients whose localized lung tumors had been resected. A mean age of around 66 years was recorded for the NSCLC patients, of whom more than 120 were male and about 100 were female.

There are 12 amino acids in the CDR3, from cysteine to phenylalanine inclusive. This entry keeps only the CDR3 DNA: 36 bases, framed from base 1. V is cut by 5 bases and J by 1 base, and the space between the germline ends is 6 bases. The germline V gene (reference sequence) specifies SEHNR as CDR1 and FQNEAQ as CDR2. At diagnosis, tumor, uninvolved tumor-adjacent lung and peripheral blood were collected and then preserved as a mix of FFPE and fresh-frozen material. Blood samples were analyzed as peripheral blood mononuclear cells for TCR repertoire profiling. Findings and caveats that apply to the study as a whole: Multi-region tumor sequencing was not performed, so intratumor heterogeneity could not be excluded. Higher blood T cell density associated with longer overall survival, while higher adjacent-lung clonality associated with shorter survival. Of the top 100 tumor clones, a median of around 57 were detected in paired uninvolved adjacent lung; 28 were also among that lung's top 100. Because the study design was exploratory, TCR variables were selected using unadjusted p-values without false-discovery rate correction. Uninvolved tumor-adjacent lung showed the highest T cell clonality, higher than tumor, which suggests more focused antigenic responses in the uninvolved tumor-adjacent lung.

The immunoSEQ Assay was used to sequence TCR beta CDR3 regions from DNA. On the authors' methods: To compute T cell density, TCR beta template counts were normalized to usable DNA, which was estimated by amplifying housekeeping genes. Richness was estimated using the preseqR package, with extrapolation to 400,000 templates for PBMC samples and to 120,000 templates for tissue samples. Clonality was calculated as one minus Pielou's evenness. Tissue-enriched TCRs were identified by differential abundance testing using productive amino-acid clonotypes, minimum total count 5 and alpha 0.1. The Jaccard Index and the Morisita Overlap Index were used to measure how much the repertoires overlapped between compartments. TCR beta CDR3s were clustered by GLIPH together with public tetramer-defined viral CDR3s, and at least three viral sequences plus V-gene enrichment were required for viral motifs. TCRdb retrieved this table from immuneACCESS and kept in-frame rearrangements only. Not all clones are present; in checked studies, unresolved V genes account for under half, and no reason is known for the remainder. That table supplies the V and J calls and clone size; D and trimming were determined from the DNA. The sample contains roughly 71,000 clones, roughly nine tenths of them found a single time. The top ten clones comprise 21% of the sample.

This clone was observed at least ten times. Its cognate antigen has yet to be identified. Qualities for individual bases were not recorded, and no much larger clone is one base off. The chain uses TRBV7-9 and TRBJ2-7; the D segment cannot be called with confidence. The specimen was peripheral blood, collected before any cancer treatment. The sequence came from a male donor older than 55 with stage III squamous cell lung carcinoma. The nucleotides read TGTGCCAGCAGCGCCCGGTCCTACGAGCAGTACTTC. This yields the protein CASSARSYEQYF. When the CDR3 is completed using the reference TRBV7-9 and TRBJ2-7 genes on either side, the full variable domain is DTGVSQNPRHKITKRGQNVTFRCDPISEHNRLYWYRQTLGQGPEFLTYFQNEAQLEKSRLLSDRFSAERPKGSFSTLEIQRTEQGDSAMYLCASSARSYEQYFGPGTRLTVT.